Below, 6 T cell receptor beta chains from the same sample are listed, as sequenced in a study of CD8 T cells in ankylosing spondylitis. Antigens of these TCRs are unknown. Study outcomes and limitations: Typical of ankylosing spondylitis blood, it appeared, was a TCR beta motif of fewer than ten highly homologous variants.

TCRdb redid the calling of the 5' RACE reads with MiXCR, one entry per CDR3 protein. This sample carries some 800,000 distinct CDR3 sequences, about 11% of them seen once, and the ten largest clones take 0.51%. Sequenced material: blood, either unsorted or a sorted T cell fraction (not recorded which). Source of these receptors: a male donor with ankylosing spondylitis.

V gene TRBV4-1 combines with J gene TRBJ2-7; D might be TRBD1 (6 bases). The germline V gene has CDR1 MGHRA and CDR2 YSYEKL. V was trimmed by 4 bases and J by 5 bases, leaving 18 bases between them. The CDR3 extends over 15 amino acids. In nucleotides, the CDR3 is TGCGCCAGCAGCCTACTCGGATCTCAGGGGAACGAGCAGTACTTC. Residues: CASSLLGSQGNEQYF.

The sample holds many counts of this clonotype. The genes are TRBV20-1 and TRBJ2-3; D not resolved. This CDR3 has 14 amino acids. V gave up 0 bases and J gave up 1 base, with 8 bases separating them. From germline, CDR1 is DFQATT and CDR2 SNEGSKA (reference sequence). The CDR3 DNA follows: TGCAGTGCTAGAGATCTCGTGGGCACAGATACGCAGTATTTT. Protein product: CSARDLVGTDTQYF.

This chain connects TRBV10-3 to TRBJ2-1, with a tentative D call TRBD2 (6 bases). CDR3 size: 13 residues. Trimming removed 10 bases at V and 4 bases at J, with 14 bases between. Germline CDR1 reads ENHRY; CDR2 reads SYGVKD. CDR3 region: CATRTTEYNEQFF. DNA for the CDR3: TGTGCCACCAGGACTACGGAATACAATGAGCAGTTCTTC.

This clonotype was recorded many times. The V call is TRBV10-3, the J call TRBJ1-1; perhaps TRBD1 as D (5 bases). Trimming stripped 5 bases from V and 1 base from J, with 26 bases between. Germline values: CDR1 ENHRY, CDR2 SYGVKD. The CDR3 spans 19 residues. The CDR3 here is CAISQEVPGRQRGNTEAFF. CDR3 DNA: TGTGCCATCAGTCAAGAAGTTCCGGGACGTCAGAGAGGGAACACTGAAGCTTTCTTT.

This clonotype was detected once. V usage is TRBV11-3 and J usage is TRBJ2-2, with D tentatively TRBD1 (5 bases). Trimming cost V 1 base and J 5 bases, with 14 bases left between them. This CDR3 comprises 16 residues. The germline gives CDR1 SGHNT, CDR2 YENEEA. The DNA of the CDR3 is TGTGCCAGCAGCTTAGGACGCCAGGGTGATACCGGGGAGCTGTTTTTT. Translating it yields CASSLGRQGDTGELFF.

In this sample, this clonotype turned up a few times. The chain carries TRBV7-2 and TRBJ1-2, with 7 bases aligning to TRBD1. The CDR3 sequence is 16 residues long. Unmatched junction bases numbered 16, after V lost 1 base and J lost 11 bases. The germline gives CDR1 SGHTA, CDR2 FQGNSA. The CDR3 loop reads CASSLGGFEGTDPYTF. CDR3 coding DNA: TGTGCCAGCAGCTTAGGCGGTTTTGAAGGGACAGACCCTTACACCTTC.